This T cell receptor beta chain comes out of a study of glioma-infiltrating T cells after dendritic cell vaccination. About the research overall: Autologous tumor lysate-pulsed dendritic cell vaccination was given between about 2003 and 2013. Findings and caveats of the study: Few patients contributed both blood and tumor specimens. Higher pretreatment TIL content predicted longer progression-free time and survival.

For this clone: Its target is unknown.

Time point denoted: after dendritic cell vaccination, including at tumor progression/relapse. Amplification used 60 V beta primers and 13 J beta primers. Sequencing used immunoSEQ multiplex PCR; TCRdb keeps in-frame clones, though not all of them. The repertoire consists of about 110,000 clones, with around 90% occurring once and the leading ten covering more than 2.5%. V was trimmed by 0 bases and J by 10 bases, leaving 12 bases between them. CDR1 and CDR2 from the germline V gene are MRHNA and SNTAGT. There are 13 residues in the CDR3. The clonotype comes from a human donor with glioblastoma. The specimen comprised blood, sampled after dendritic cell vaccination. This chain connects TRBV6-4 to TRBJ1-1, with D perhaps TRBD1 (6 bases). The chain's CDR3 is CASSDSVGGLAFF. The CDR3 DNA follows: TGTGCCAGCAGTGACTCAGTCGGGGGGCTAGCTTTCTTT.